The rows below give T cell receptor beta chains drawn from one sample of a study of shared clonotypes between healthy human individuals. Here immunoSEQ multiplex PCR was the method, and the copy in TCRdb shows in-frame clones only, minus some. The sample yields approximately 2,300,000 clones, about nine tenths seen once. Sequences were obtained from naive CD4+ T cells from PBMCs. These receptors were taken from a man aged 18 to 29 in good health. Some clones in this sample may be carry-over from other donors' samples. Each CDR3 is given with its conserved first and last residue. Each record gives: V gene, clone size, J gene, D gene, CDR3 DNA, CDR3 protein. A D gene is named only where the DNA matches it firmly. Clone size appears in some rows only: once, few, many, or a class for an expanded clone.

>TRBV7-2|-|TRBJ1-5|-
TGTGCCAGCAGCCCTTTCAATCAGCCCCAGCATTTT
CASSPFNQPQHF
>TRBV4-1|once|TRBJ1-6|-
TGCGCCAGCAGCCAACAGGGTCTGGCTTCACCCCTCCACTTT
CASSQQGLASPLHF
>TRBV4-1|-|TRBJ1-3|-
TGCGCCAGCAGCCTAGATCTCTCTGGAAACACCATATATTTT
CASSLDLSGNTIYF
>TRBV28|-|TRBJ1-1|TRBD1
TGTGCCAGCAGTTTTGACAGGGTGAACACTGAAGCTTTCTTT
CASSFDRVNTEAFF
>TRBV11-1|-|TRBJ2-3|-
TGTGCCAGCAGCTATTACTCGAACACAGATACGCAGTATTTT
CASSYYSNTDTQYF
>TRBV27|-|TRBJ2-1|TRBD2
TGTGCCAGCCGCCGACTAGCGGGGTTGGGCAATGAGCAGTTCTTC
CASRRLAGLGNEQFF
>TRBV6-6|-|TRBJ2-3|TRBD1
TGTGCCAGCAGAGACAGGGTTGTGACAGATACGCAGTATTTT
CASRDRVVTDTQYF
>TRBV5-1|once|TRBJ2-5|TRBD2
TGCGCCAGCAGCTTGTTTACGCTAGCGGGAGAAGAGACCCAGTACTTC
CASSLFTLAGEETQYF
>TRBV4-1|-|TRBJ1-3|-
TGCGCCAGCAGCCAAGTTCAGTACCCTGGAAACACCATATATTTT
CASSQVQYPGNTIYF
>TRBV7-2|-|TRBJ2-2|-
TGTGCCAGCAGCCGATTCGCCATCGGGGCCGGGGAGCTGTTTTTT
CASSRFAIGAGELFF
>TRBV7-3|-|TRBJ1-1|TRBD1
TGTGCCAGCAGCTTGAGACAGGGGGCTGAAGCTTTCTTT
CASSLRQGAEAFF
>TRBV14|-|TRBJ2-3|TRBD2
TGTGCCAGCAGCCATAGACTAGCGGGTAGCACAGATACGCAGTATTTT
CASSHRLAGSTDTQYF
>TRBV5-4|-|TRBJ2-7|-
TGTGCCAGCAGCTCCCCCTCAGAGTCGGGCGAGCAGTACTTC
CASSSPSESGEQYF
>TRBV6-5|-|TRBJ2-3|-
TGTGCCAGCAGCCAAAGGATGTTCACAGATACGCAGTATTTT
CASSQRMFTDTQYF
>TRBV5-1|few|TRBJ1-2|-
TGCGCCAGCAGCCCCGGACGACCGCCCTATGGCTACACCTTC
CASSPGRPPYGYTF
>TRBV19|-|TRBJ2-5|-
TGTGCCAGTAGTGGGCAGGGGTGGACACAAGAGACCCAGTACTTC
CASSGQGWTQETQYF
>TRBV4-2|-|TRBJ1-2|-
TGTGCCAGCAGCCAAGGAGCCAGGGGAACTAACTATGGCTACACCTTC
CASSQGARGTNYGYTF
>TRBV5-1|once|TRBJ2-5|TRBD1
TGCGCCAGCACCCCCGTGGGGACAGCATTCCAAGAGACCCAGTACTTC
CASTPVGTAFQETQYF
>TRBV4-1|-|TRBJ2-1|TRBD2
TGCGCCAGCAGCCAGCACCGGACTAGCGGGAGGGCCTACAATGAGCAGTTCTTC
CASSQHRTSGRAYNEQFF
>TRBV18|-|TRBJ1-5|TRBD1
TGTGCCAGCTCACCGGAAACAGGGGGCTATCAGCCCCAGCATTTT
CASSPETGGYQPQHF
>TRBV28|-|TRBJ2-5|-
TGTGCCAGCAGTTTTGCTCAGTACCAAGAGACCCAGTACTTC
CASSFAQYQETQYF
>TRBV5-1|-|TRBJ1-2|-
TGCGCCAGCAGCTCCGCGGGTTACTACACCTTC
CASSSAGYYTF
>TRBV30|-|TRBJ2-3|-
TGTGCCTGGAGTCGCGGTGACGGTAACACAGATACGCAGTATTTT
CAWSRGDGNTDTQYF
>TRBV5-1|-|TRBJ2-5|-
TGCGCCAGCAGCTCGAGCGGCCCTGGCCAAGAGACCCAGTACTTC
CASSSSGPGQETQYF
>TRBV27|-|TRBJ2-7|TRBD2
TGTGCCAGCAGAGTCCCTAGCGGGAGCATACACGAGCAGTACTTC
CASRVPSGSIHEQYF
>TRBV6-1|-|TRBJ1-2|-
TGTGCCAGCGGCACAGGGCAGGGTGGCTACACCTTC
CASGTGQGGYTF
>TRBV5-4|-|TRBJ2-1|-
TGTGCCAGCAGCGGGGCGATGGGTTCGAGCTCCTACAATGAGCAGTTCTTC
CASSGAMGSSSYNEQFF
>TRBV18|-|TRBJ1-4|-
TGTGCCAGTGGTAGGGGCGCAACTAATGAAAAACTGTTTTTT
CASGRGATNEKLFF
>TRBV28|-|TRBJ2-1|TRBD2
TGTGCCATTAACGGACTAGCGCTCTACAATGAGCAGTTCTTC
CAINGLALYNEQFF
>TRBV4-3|-|TRBJ2-6|-
TGCGCCAGCACCTCGGGTGGGGGGACGCGCGGGGCCAACGTCCTGACTTTC
CASTSGGGTRGANVLTF
>TRBV7-9|-|TRBJ1-2|TRBD1
TGTGCCAGCAGCACGACTTCTCGTGGGACAGGGAACTATGGCTACACCTTC
CASSTTSRGTGNYGYTF
>TRBV7-2|-|TRBJ2-7|TRBD2
TGTGCCAGCAGCTCCGGACTAGCCCACGAGCAGTACTTC
CASSSGLAHEQYF
>TRBV9|-|TRBJ2-1|TRBD2
TGTGCCAGCAATAGCGGGTCCTACAATGAGCAGTTCTTC
CASNSGSYNEQFF
>TRBV30|once|TRBJ2-1|TRBD2
TGTGCCTGGGGGTCCTGGTCGGGTGTAGCGGGGATACACAATGAGCAGTTCTTC
CAWGSWSGVAGIHNEQFF
>TRBV9|-|TRBJ2-1|TRBD1
TGTGCCAGCAGCGGGCCGGGACAGTCTAACAATGAGCAGTTCTTC
CASSGPGQSNNEQFF
>TRBV6-6|-|TRBJ1-4|-
TGTGCCAGCAGTCGAGGCACTAATGAAAAACTGTTTTTT
CASSRGTNEKLFF
>TRBV30|-|TRBJ1-4|-
TGTGCCTGGAAATGGGACTGGCTGTTTTTT
CAWKWDWLFF